These T cell receptor beta chains were read from a single sample in a study of T cells in Graves' hyperthyroidism and ophthalmopathy. In TCRdb, the multiplex PCR reads were re-called with MiXCR into one record per CDR3 protein. This table holds about 250,000 distinct CDR3 sequences, around 24% found once. Sequences were obtained from blood. The receptors here all came from a woman between 35 and 50 years old with Graves' ophthalmopathy. The CDR3 runs from the conserved cysteine through the conserved F or W. D genes are given only for firm matches. Size tells how often a clone was seen (once, few, many) or the class of an expanded clone, and some rows leave it out.

d_call j_call v_call clone_size cdr3_aa cdr3_nt
TRBD2 TRBJ2-7 TRBV20-1 many CSAGLAGLSYEQYF TGCAGTGCTGGACTAGCGGGCTTATCCTACGAGCAGTACTTC
TRBD2 TRBJ2-5 TRBV30 many CAWSVWGGETQYF TGTGCCTGGAGTGTATGGGGGGGGGAGACCCAGTACTTC
. TRBJ2-7 TRBV28 many CASSLFLSSYEQYF TGTGCCAGCAGTTTATTCCTGAGCTCCTACGAGCAGTACTTC
TRBD2 TRBJ2-2 TRBV2 many CASSARLAANTGELFF TGTGCCAGCAGTGCCAGACTAGCAGCGAACACCGGGGAGCTGTTTTTT
. TRBJ2-7 TRBV19 many CASSIGGGPMGEQYF TGTGCCAGTAGTATAGGAGGAGGGCCTATGGGCGAGCAGTACTTC
. TRBJ2-7 TRBV7-8 many CASSLRLSGKYYEQYF TGTGCCAGCAGCTTACGGCTGTCGGGAAAATACTACGAGCAGTACTTC
. TRBJ2-3 TRBV24-1 many CATSGSTDTQYF TGTGCCACCAGTGGGAGCACAGATACGCAGTATTTT
. TRBJ2-4 TRBV14 many CASSQGAVGIQYF TGTGCCAGCAGCCAAGGGGCGGTAGGCATTCAGTACTTC
. TRBJ2-7 TRBV10-3 many CAISAFPGNTYEQYF TGTGCCATCAGTGCGTTCCCGGGCAATACCTACGAGCAGTACTTC
TRBD2 TRBJ2-7 TRBV29-1 . CSVVLAGVVYEQYF TGCAGCGTTGTACTAGCGGGAGTTGTCTACGAGCAGTACTTC
. TRBJ2-7 TRBV29-1 . CSAAGHSYEQYF TGCAGCGCTGCGGGCCACTCCTACGAGCAGTACTTC
. TRBJ1-1 TRBV18 few CASSPKSDTEAFF TGTGCCAGCTCACCTAAATCGGACACTGAAGCTTTCTTT
. TRBJ1-6 TRBV28 many CASSLGGLNSPLHF TGTGCCAGCAGTTTAGGGGGCTTGAATTCACCCCTCCACTTT
. TRBJ2-5 TRBV20-1 once CSAPIASKETQYF TGCAGTGCGCCAATAGCGTCGAAGGAGACCCAGTACTTC
. TRBJ1-1 TRBV19 . CASSIKHWTEAFF TGTGCCAGTAGTATCAAACACTGGACTGAAGCTTTCTTT
TRBD2 TRBJ2-7 TRBV20-1 many CSANSGGGPEQYF TGCAGTGCTAATAGCGGGGGGGGGCCCGAGCAGTACTTC
TRBD2 TRBJ2-7 TRBV7-2 many CASSRTSGSGEQYF TGTGCCAGCAGTAGGACTAGCGGGAGCGGGGAGCAGTACTTC
. TRBJ2-2 TRBV30 . CAKGETGELFF TGTGCCAAAGGGGAAACCGGGGAGCTGTTTTTT
TRBD2 TRBJ2-5 TRBV5-1 . CASSLGISGQETQYF TGCGCCAGCAGCTTGGGGATTAGCGGGCAAGAGACCCAGTACTTC
. TRBJ2-5 TRBV10-3 few CAISESILQETQYF TGTGCCATCAGTGAGTCGATCCTACAAGAGACCCAGTACTTC
. TRBJ1-1 TRBV6-1 many CASSEGGGTEAFF TGTGCCAGCAGTGAAGGCGGAGGCACTGAAGCTTTCTTT
TRBD1 TRBJ2-7 TRBV5-1 many CASSLGDSAYEQYF TGCGCCAGCAGCTTGGGGGACAGCGCCTACGAGCAGTACTTC
TRBD2 TRBJ2-5 TRBV7-8 many CASSLVRGGLETQYF TGTGCCAGCAGCTTAGTCCGCGGGGGGCTCGAGACCCAGTACTTC
. TRBJ2-5 TRBV6-2/TRBV6-3 . CASSSWDTLKETQYF TGTGCCAGCAGTTCCTGGGACACATTAAAGGAGACCCAGTACTTC
TRBD2 TRBJ2-5 TRBV7-8 . CASMGRTSGGQETQYF TGTGCCAGCATGGGAAGAACTAGCGGGGGTCAAGAGACCCAGTACTTC
TRBD1 TRBJ2-7 TRBV27 . CASMVRTGVAYEQYF TGTGCCAGCATGGTAAGGACAGGGGTCGCCTACGAGCAGTACTTC
. TRBJ1-1 TRBV6-1 . CATGEGLNTEAFF TGTGCCACCGGGGAGGGGTTGAACACTGAAGCTTTCTTT
. TRBJ2-7 TRBV29-1 once CSGQGTQGGEQYF TGCAGCGGCCAAGGGACCCAGGGGGGCGAGCAGTACTTC
. TRBJ2-5 TRBV12-3/TRBV12-4 many CASISGGERETQYF TGTGCCAGCATCTCAGGGGGGGAACGGGAGACCCAGTACTTC
. TRBJ1-2 TRBV7-8 many CASSIRRLNYGYTF TGTGCCAGCAGCATTAGGCGCCTGAACTATGGCTACACCTTC
. TRBJ2-7 TRBV30 . CAWSNRGLGEQYF TGTGCCTGGAGCAACCGGGGGTTGGGGGAGCAGTACTTC
TRBD1 TRBJ1-6 TRBV18 many CASSPDRVSPLHF TGTGCCAGCTCGCCGGACAGGGTTTCACCCCTCCACTTT
. TRBJ1-5 TRBV19 many CASSGGQPNSNQPQHF TGTGCCAGTAGTGGCGGACAGCCAAATAGCAATCAGCCCCAGCATTTT
TRBD1 TRBJ2-7 TRBV24-1 many CATSDPRQGTYEQYF TGTGCCACCAGTGATCCCCGACAGGGGACCTACGAGCAGTACTTC
TRBD2 TRBJ2-7 TRBV6-2/TRBV6-3 once CASSLAGGRTYEQYF TGTGCCAGCAGCTTAGCGGGAGGCCGAACCTACGAGCAGTACTTC
. TRBJ2-7 TRBV13 many CASSLEGIPYEQYF TGTGCCAGCAGCTTAGAAGGCATCCCCTACGAGCAGTACTTC
. TRBJ1-1 TRBV13 . CASSLSTGYTTNTEAFF TGTGCCAGCAGCTTAAGCACAGGGTATACTACTAACACTGAAGCTTTCTTT
. TRBJ2-7 TRBV28 many CASIGGSSYEQYF TGTGCCAGCATCGGCGGAAGCTCCTACGAGCAGTACTTC
. TRBJ1-2 TRBV2 many CASKVTDYGYTF TGTGCCAGCAAGGTCACCGACTATGGCTACACCTTC
TRBD1 TRBJ2-5 TRBV6-5 . CASSTGQRSQYF TGTGCCAGCAGTACGGGACAGAGGTCCCAGTACTTC
. TRBJ2-7 TRBV6-2/TRBV6-3 many CASKRDLNEQYF TGTGCCAGCAAAAGGGACTTGAACGAGCAGTACTTC
. TRBJ1-1 TRBV18 . CASSPLDQGGGVTEAFF TGTGCCAGCTCACCGCTCGACCAGGGTGGAGGTGTCACTGAAGCTTTCTTT
TRBD2 TRBJ2-3 TRBV28 many CASSQTAVASGSTDTQYF TGTGCCAGCAGTCAGACGGCAGTAGCTAGCGGGAGCACAGATACGCAGTATTTT
TRBD1 TRBJ1-5 TRBV6-1 few CASRGDRVLHQPQHF TGTGCCAGCAGGGGGGACAGGGTCCTCCATCAGCCCCAGCATTTT
. TRBJ1-2 TRBV20-1 . CTAVRGYTF TGCACTGCCGTTCGGGGCTACACCTTC
TRBD2 TRBJ2-7 TRBV20-1 many CSARDTSGGGREQYF TGCAGTGCTAGAGATACCAGCGGGGGGGGGAGAGAGCAGTACTTC